This is a list of T cell receptor beta chains from one sample in a study of graft-versus-host responses after intestinal transplantation. The table came from immunoSEQ multiplex PCR; TCRdb's copy has only in-frame clones and leaves some out. The repertoire holds approximately 85,000 clones, with approximately 90% as singletons. No antigen is known for these receptors. Sample: unstimulated CD8+ T cells sorted from spleen or lymph node cells, taken before transplant. These receptors came from a human donor who was the organ donor for an intestinal transplant. Each CDR3 is given with its conserved first and last residue. The order of the fields is clone size, J gene, D gene, V gene, CDR3 protein, CDR3 DNA. D genes are given only for firm matches. Clone size appears in some rows only: once, few, many, or a class for an expanded clone.

clone size: .; J gene: TRBJ2-7; D gene: .; V gene: TRBV5-1; CDR3 protein: CASSLVGDEQYF; CDR3 DNA: TGCGCCAGCAGCTTGGTTGGGGACGAGCAGTACTTC
clone size: .; J gene: TRBJ1-2; D gene: .; V gene: TRBV29-1; CDR3 protein: CSVAGNGYGYTF; CDR3 DNA: TGCAGCGTTGCGGGGAACGGCTATGGCTACACCTTC
clone size: .; J gene: TRBJ2-1; D gene: TRBD1; V gene: TRBV6-1; CDR3 protein: CASRSVLQGINEQFF; CDR3 DNA: TGTGCCAGCAGGTCCGTACTACAGGGGATCAATGAGCAGTTCTTC
clone size: .; J gene: TRBJ2-5; D gene: TRBD2; V gene: TRBV7-2; CDR3 protein: CASSLLAGGPETQYF; CDR3 DNA: TGTGCCAGCAGCTTACTAGCGGGGGGGCCGGAGACCCAGTACTTC
clone size: .; J gene: TRBJ2-1; D gene: .; V gene: TRBV7-9; CDR3 protein: CASSLDYSRRSDEQFF; CDR3 DNA: TGTGCCAGCAGCTTAGACTATAGTAGACGCTCCGATGAGCAGTTCTTC
clone size: .; J gene: TRBJ2-7; D gene: .; V gene: TRBV5-1; CDR3 protein: CASSQDLRSRREQYF; CDR3 DNA: TGCGCCAGCAGCCAGGATTTAAGATCCCGAAGGGAGCAGTACTTC
clone size: .; J gene: TRBJ1-2; D gene: TRBD1; V gene: TRBV7-9; CDR3 protein: CASSLVGTGGGYTF; CDR3 DNA: TGTGCCAGCAGCTTAGTAGGGACAGGTGGTGGCTACACCTTC
clone size: .; J gene: TRBJ1-2; D gene: .; V gene: TRBV19; CDR3 protein: CASSSPGGEGYTF; CDR3 DNA: TGTGCCAGTAGTTCCCCTGGAGGGGAGGGCTACACCTTC
clone size: once; J gene: TRBJ2-7; D gene: TRBD1; V gene: TRBV6-5; CDR3 protein: CASSWGQGQFYEQYF; CDR3 DNA: TGTGCCAGCAGCTGGGGACAGGGACAATTCTACGAGCAGTACTTC
clone size: .; J gene: TRBJ2-3; D gene: .; V gene: TRBV5-6; CDR3 protein: CASSPGGQGRGDTQYF; CDR3 DNA: TGTGCCAGCAGCCCCGGAGGTCAGGGCAGGGGAGATACGCAGTATTTT
clone size: .; J gene: TRBJ2-5; D gene: .; V gene: TRBV11-2; CDR3 protein: CASSLDVFTGGVGRETQYF; CDR3 DNA: TGTGCCAGCAGCTTAGATGTGTTCACCGGGGGCGTCGGTCGCGAGACCCAGTACTTC
clone size: .; J gene: TRBJ2-7; D gene: .; V gene: TRBV6-6; CDR3 protein: CASSGQINEQYF; CDR3 DNA: TGTGCCAGCAGTGGACAGATCAACGAGCAGTACTTC
clone size: .; J gene: TRBJ1-5; D gene: .; V gene: TRBV10-1; CDR3 protein: CASSRLGVSNQPQHF; CDR3 DNA: TGCGCCAGCAGCCGACTCGGGGTTAGCAATCAGCCCCAGCATTTT
clone size: .; J gene: TRBJ1-2; D gene: TRBD1; V gene: TRBV19; CDR3 protein: CASSIWGQGYYGYTF; CDR3 DNA: TGTGCCAGTAGTATCTGGGGACAGGGTTACTATGGCTACACCTTC
clone size: .; J gene: TRBJ1-2; D gene: .; V gene: TRBV29-1; CDR3 protein: CSVETAGQSNYGYTF; CDR3 DNA: TGCAGCGTTGAAACCGCAGGCCAGTCTAACTATGGCTACACCTTC
clone size: .; J gene: TRBJ1-6; D gene: .; V gene: TRBV6-5; CDR3 protein: CASSLAGNSPLHF; CDR3 DNA: TGTGCCAGCAGCCTCGCAGGAAATTCACCCCTCCACTTT
clone size: .; J gene: TRBJ2-3; D gene: TRBD1; V gene: TRBV7-9; CDR3 protein: CASRPDLDRGRNTQYF; CDR3 DNA: TGTGCCAGCAGGCCGGATTTGGACAGGGGTCGAAATACGCAGTATTTT
clone size: .; J gene: TRBJ1-1; D gene: .; V gene: TRBV10-2; CDR3 protein: CASSESWTRTEAFF; CDR3 DNA: TGCGCCAGCAGTGAGTCCTGGACTCGAACTGAAGCTTTCTTT
clone size: .; J gene: TRBJ2-1; D gene: .; V gene: TRBV5-1; CDR3 protein: CASSLTGFGEQFF; CDR3 DNA: TGCGCCAGCAGCTTGACGGGCTTTGGGGAGCAGTTCTTC
clone size: .; J gene: TRBJ2-2; D gene: TRBD2; V gene: TRBV7-9; CDR3 protein: CASSLSGDGTGELFF; CDR3 DNA: TGTGCCAGCAGCTTAAGCGGGGATGGCACCGGGGAGCTGTTTTTT
clone size: .; J gene: TRBJ1-1; D gene: .; V gene: TRBV6-5; CDR3 protein: CASSYGEGSIAFF; CDR3 DNA: TGTGCCAGCAGTTATGGTGAGGGTTCGATAGCTTTCTTT
clone size: .; J gene: TRBJ2-3; D gene: TRBD2; V gene: TRBV5-6; CDR3 protein: CASSLWTSGGTDTQYF; CDR3 DNA: TGTGCCAGCAGCTTATGGACTAGCGGGGGCACAGATACGCAGTATTTT
clone size: .; J gene: TRBJ2-7; D gene: .; V gene: TRBV10-3; CDR3 protein: CAISVSYEQYF; CDR3 DNA: TGTGCCATCAGCGTCTCCTACGAGCAGTACTTC
clone size: .; J gene: TRBJ2-1; D gene: TRBD2; V gene: TRBV6-1; CDR3 protein: CASSERLAGGPASGEQFF; CDR3 DNA: TGTGCCAGCAGTGAACGGCTAGCGGGAGGCCCGGCCTCCGGTGAGCAGTTCTTC
clone size: .; J gene: TRBJ1-5; D gene: TRBD1; V gene: TRBV11-2; CDR3 protein: CASSPGTRGLPQHF; CDR3 DNA: TGTGCCAGCAGCCCCGGGACCAGGGGGCTGCCCCAGCATTTT
clone size: .; J gene: TRBJ1-4; D gene: .; V gene: TRBV4-1; CDR3 protein: CASSQERGPENEKLFF; CDR3 DNA: TGCGCCAGCAGCCAAGAGCGGGGACCGGAAAATGAAAAACTGTTTTTT
clone size: .; J gene: TRBJ1-2; D gene: TRBD1; V gene: TRBV29-1; CDR3 protein: CSVEGQGALGYTF; CDR3 DNA: TGCAGCGTTGAAGGGCAGGGGGCGCTTGGCTACACCTTC
clone size: .; J gene: TRBJ1-1; D gene: .; V gene: TRBV4-1; CDR3 protein: CASSQDLLLNERALTFF; CDR3 DNA: TGCGCCAGCAGCCAAGATCTTCTTCTTAATGAGAGAGCCTTAACTTTCTTT
clone size: .; J gene: TRBJ2-7; D gene: .; V gene: TRBV2; CDR3 protein: CASSHRVVTYEQYF; CDR3 DNA: TGTGCCAGCAGCCACAGGGTAGTAACCTACGAGCAGTACTTC
clone size: .; J gene: TRBJ1-2; D gene: TRBD1; V gene: TRBV6-5; CDR3 protein: CASSSTGTGINYGYTF; CDR3 DNA: TGTGCCAGCAGTTCCACCGGGACAGGGATTAACTATGGCTACACCTTC
clone size: few; J gene: TRBJ1-3; D gene: .; V gene: TRBV5-4; CDR3 protein: CASSPGSRVDSGNTIYF; CDR3 DNA: TGTGCCAGCAGCCCAGGGTCCAGGGTCGATTCTGGAAACACCATATATTTT
clone size: .; J gene: TRBJ2-7; D gene: TRBD1; V gene: TRBV7-9; CDR3 protein: CASSSGGQVDYEQYF; CDR3 DNA: TGTGCCAGCAGCTCCGGGGGACAGGTGGATTACGAGCAGTACTTC
clone size: once; J gene: TRBJ2-1; D gene: .; V gene: TRBV9; CDR3 protein: CASSVDGNYNEQFF; CDR3 DNA: TGTGCCAGCAGCGTAGACGGTAACTACAATGAGCAGTTCTTC
clone size: .; J gene: TRBJ2-1; D gene: .; V gene: TRBV7-9; CDR3 protein: CASSGGSYNEQFF; CDR3 DNA: TGTGCCAGCAGCGGTGGCTCCTACAATGAGCAGTTCTTC
clone size: .; J gene: TRBJ2-5; D gene: .; V gene: TRBV7-9; CDR3 protein: CASSPAFGGTETQYF; CDR3 DNA: TGTGCCAGCAGCCCAGCCTTCGGCGGGACAGAGACCCAGTACTTC
clone size: .; J gene: TRBJ1-2; D gene: TRBD1; V gene: TRBV4-1; CDR3 protein: CASSQDQSGGYYTF; CDR3 DNA: TGCGCCAGCAGCCAAGATCAGTCAGGGGGCTACTACACCTTC
clone size: .; J gene: TRBJ2-3; D gene: TRBD2; V gene: TRBV6-5; CDR3 protein: CASSYFGGGATDTQYF; CDR3 DNA: TGTGCCAGCAGTTACTTTGGCGGGGGGGCCACAGATACGCAGTATTTT
clone size: .; J gene: TRBJ2-1; D gene: TRBD2; V gene: TRBV5-4; CDR3 protein: CASSLTSGGPNLNYNEQFF; CDR3 DNA: TGTGCCAGCAGCCTGACTAGCGGGGGGCCCAACTTAAACTACAATGAGCAGTTCTTC
clone size: .; J gene: TRBJ2-7; D gene: .; V gene: TRBV4-1; CDR3 protein: CASSQGGRSYEQYF; CDR3 DNA: TGCGCCAGCAGCCAAGGGGGCAGGTCCTACGAGCAGTACTTC
clone size: .; J gene: TRBJ2-1; D gene: .; V gene: TRBV6-6; CDR3 protein: CASSRSTAHNEQFF; CDR3 DNA: TGTGCCAGCAGCCGGTCCACAGCGCACAATGAGCAGTTCTTC
clone size: .; J gene: TRBJ1-1; D gene: .; V gene: TRBV6-1; CDR3 protein: CASSLRDTDTEAFF; CDR3 DNA: TGTGCCAGCAGCCTCCGGGACACCGACACTGAAGCTTTCTTT
clone size: .; J gene: TRBJ2-2; D gene: TRBD1; V gene: TRBV11-3; CDR3 protein: CASSPRDRAVGGELFF; CDR3 DNA: TGTGCCAGCAGCCCCAGGGACAGGGCGGTTGGCGGGGAGCTGTTTTTT
clone size: .; J gene: TRBJ2-7; D gene: .; V gene: TRBV19; CDR3 protein: CASSISQDSHSYEQYF; CDR3 DNA: TGTGCCAGTAGTATCTCACAAGACAGCCACTCCTACGAGCAGTACTTC
clone size: .; J gene: TRBJ2-7; D gene: TRBD2; V gene: TRBV19; CDR3 protein: CASSMGAGGLAGSYEQYF; CDR3 DNA: TGTGCCAGTAGTATGGGGGCCGGTGGGCTAGCGGGATCCTACGAGCAGTACTTC
clone size: .; J gene: TRBJ2-3; D gene: .; V gene: TRBV9; CDR3 protein: CASSSGMTDTDTQYF; CDR3 DNA: TGTGCCAGCAGCTCAGGGATGACAGACACAGATACGCAGTATTTT